This T cell receptor (beta chain) originates from a study of blood T cell repertoires in COVID-19. The trim removed 9 bases at V and 1 base at J, leaving 6 bases unmatched. Germline CDR1 reads SGHKS; CDR2 reads YYEKEE (reference sequence). This CDR3 is 14 amino acids long. Only in-frame clones appear in the TCRdb table, and some are missing; sequencing was by immunoSEQ multiplex PCR. This sample yields 330,000 or so clones, of which approximately 89% are seen a single time; around 4% belongs to the top ten. This TCR was sampled from a woman aged 55-70 years with COVID-19, enrolled during active disease. This chain joins TRBV5-5 and TRBJ2-3, with 9 bases lining up with TRBD2. The sample was peripheral blood. CDR3 nucleotides: TGTGCCACCGCGGGGGGGCATCGCACAGATACGCAGTATTTT. It yields the protein CATAGGHRTDTQYF. Filled out from reference TRBV5-5 and TRBJ2-3, the complete variable domain reads DAGVTQSPTHLIKTRGQQVTLRCSPISGHKSVSWYQQVLGQGPQFIFQYYEKEERGRGNFPDRFSARQFPNYSSELNVNALLLGDSALYLCATAGGHRTDTQYFGPGTRLTVL.